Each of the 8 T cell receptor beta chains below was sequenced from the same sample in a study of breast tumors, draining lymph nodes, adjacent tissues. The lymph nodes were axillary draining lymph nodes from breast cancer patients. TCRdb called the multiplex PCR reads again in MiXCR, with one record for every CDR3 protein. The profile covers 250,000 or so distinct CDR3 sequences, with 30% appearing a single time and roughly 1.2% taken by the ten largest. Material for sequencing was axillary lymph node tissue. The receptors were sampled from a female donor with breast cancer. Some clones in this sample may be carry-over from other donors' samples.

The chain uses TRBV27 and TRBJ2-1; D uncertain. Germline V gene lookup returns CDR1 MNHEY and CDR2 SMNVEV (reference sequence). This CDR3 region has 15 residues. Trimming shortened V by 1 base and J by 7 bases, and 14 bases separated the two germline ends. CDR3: CASSLYPNTGNEQFF. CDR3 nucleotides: TGTGCCAGCAGTTTATATCCCAATACTGGGAATGAGCAGTTCTTC.

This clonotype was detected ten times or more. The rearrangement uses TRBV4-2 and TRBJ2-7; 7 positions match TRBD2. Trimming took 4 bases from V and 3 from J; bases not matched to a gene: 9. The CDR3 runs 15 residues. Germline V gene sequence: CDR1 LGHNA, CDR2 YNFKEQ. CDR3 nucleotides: TGTGCCAGCAGCCTCGGGGCTAGCGGAAACTACGAGCAGTACTTC. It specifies CASSLGASGNYEQYF.

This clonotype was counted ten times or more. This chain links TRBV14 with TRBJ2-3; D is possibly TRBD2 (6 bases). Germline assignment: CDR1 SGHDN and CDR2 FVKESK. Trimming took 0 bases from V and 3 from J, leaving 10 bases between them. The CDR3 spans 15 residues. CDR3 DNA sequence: TGTGCCAGCAGCCAAGAAGGGAGGAGGACAGATACGCAGTATTTT. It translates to CASSQEGRRTDTQYF.

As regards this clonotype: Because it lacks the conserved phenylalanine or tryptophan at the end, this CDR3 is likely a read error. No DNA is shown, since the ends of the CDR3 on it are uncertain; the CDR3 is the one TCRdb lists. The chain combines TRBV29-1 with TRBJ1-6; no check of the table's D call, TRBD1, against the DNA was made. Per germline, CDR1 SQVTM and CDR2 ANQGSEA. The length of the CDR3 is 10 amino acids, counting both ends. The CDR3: CSVATGGLTS.

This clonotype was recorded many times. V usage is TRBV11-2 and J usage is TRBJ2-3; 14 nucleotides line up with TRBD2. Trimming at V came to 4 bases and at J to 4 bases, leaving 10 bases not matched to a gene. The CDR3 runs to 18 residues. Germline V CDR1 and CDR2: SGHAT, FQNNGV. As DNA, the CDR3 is TGTGCCAGCAGCTCAAGGACTAGCGGGAGGCTTTTTGCAGATACGCAGTATTTT. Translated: CASSSRTSGRLFADTQYF.

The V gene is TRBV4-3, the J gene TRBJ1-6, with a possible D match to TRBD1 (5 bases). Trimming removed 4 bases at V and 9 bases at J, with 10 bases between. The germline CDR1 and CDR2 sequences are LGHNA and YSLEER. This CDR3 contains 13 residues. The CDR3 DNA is TGCGCCAGCAGCCTAGGGACGAGTTCACCCCTCCACTTT. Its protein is CASSLGTSSPLHF.

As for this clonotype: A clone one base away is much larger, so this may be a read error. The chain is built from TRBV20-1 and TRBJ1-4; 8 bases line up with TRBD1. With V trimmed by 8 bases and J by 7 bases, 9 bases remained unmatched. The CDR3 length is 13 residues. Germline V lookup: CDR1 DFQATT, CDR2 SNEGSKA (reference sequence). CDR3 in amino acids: CSTTDRESEKLFF. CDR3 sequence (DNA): TGCAGTACAACGGACAGGGAGTCTGAAAAACTGTTTTTT.

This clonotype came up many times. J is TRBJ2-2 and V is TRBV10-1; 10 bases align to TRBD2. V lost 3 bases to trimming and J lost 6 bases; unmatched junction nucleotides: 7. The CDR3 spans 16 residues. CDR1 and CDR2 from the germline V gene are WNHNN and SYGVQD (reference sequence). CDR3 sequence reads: CASSEASGRAAGELFF. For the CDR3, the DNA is TGCGCCAGCAGTGAAGCCAGCGGGAGGGCGGCCGGGGAGCTGTTTTTT.